Listed below are T cell receptor beta chains from one sample, sequenced in a study of blood T cells in healthy people across ages. TCRdb re-called the 5' RACE reads through MiXCR, storing one row per CDR3 protein. The sample lists fewer than 1,000,000 distinct CDR3 sequences, around 45% occurring once. The source material was blood. The receptor set was obtained from a man aged 55 to 70 in good health. The conserved cysteine and the conserved F or W are not part of the CDR3 here. Fields, in order: J gene, V gene, CDR3 protein.

j_gene: TRBJ2-1
v_gene: TRBV20-1
CDR3aa: SAHPRLAGVRTYNEQF

j_gene: TRBJ2-7
v_gene: TRBV4-1
CDR3aa: ASSQDTGVQQY

j_gene: TRBJ2-5
v_gene: TRBV6-6
CDR3aa: ASSYRTGTSYGQY

j_gene: -
v_gene: TRBV20-1
CDR3aa: SARVSGMDEQY

j_gene: TRBJ1-6
v_gene: TRBV2
CDR3aa: ASSDSPPLH

j_gene: TRBJ2-1
v_gene: TRBV28
CDR3aa: ASSPGPGDQF

j_gene: TRBJ2-7
v_gene: TRBV20-1
CDR3aa: SAREHGYEQY

j_gene: TRBJ2-3
v_gene: TRBV7-9
CDR3aa: ASSSTRQRTTDTQY

j_gene: TRBJ2-5
v_gene: TRBV29-1
CDR3aa: SVRVPQETQY

j_gene: TRBJ1-1
v_gene: TRBV7-2
CDR3aa: ASSLIFAGRGNTEAF

j_gene: TRBJ1-5
v_gene: TRBV27
CDR3aa: ASSSDRANQPQH

j_gene: TRBJ2-1
v_gene: TRBV29-1
CDR3aa: SVEPGLAGPNEQF

j_gene: TRBJ2-3
v_gene: TRBV27
CDR3aa: ASRPSGGAPDTQY

j_gene: -
v_gene: TRBV20-1
CDR3aa: SAITGYEQY

j_gene: TRBJ1-1
v_gene: TRBV29-1
CDR3aa: SVANPELNTEAF

j_gene: TRBJ2-2
v_gene: TRBV6-2/TRBV6-3
CDR3aa: ASTAGTSGGKRNTGELF

j_gene: TRBJ2-3
v_gene: TRBV4-3
CDR3aa: ASSQEGREGRDTQY

j_gene: TRBJ1-2
v_gene: TRBV7-2
CDR3aa: ASRDRLDGYT